This TCR beta chain was identified in a study of blood T cell repertoires in COVID-19. Original processing methods: Amplifying reference gene primers gave estimates of nucleated cell counts. The protocol was immunoSEQ multiplex PCR, while the TCRdb copy is restricted to in-frame clones and leaves out a portion. V and J calls and clone size are those listed in that table; D and trimming were worked out from the DNA. Of hundreds of thousands of clones in the sample, about 88% were seen once. Sequenced input: peripheral blood. The clonotype originates from a man aged 40-49 years with acute or convalescent COVID-19.

The CDR3 loop reads CASQRGGAYNEQFF. CDR3 nucleotide sequence: TGTGCCTCCCAGAGGGGGGGGGCTTACAATGAGCAGTTCTTC. The genes are TRBV15 and TRBJ2-1; tentative D call: TRBD2 (7 bases). Per the germline V gene, CDR1 is LNHNV and CDR2 is YYDKDF (reference sequence). V was shortened by 11 bases and J by 4 bases, with 18 bases between the two germline ends. The CDR3 is made up of 14 amino acids.